The clone carrying this TCR beta chain was seen more than once but under ten times. Its specificity is not known. The sample's time point: persistent/refractory GD, antithyroid drugs over 5 years with positive TRAb. Extracted RNA from PBMCs served as the source of the TCR library. HTBI primers from iRepertoire and Arm-PCR of CDR3 regions yielded the TCR beta libraries. TCRdb redid the calling of the multiplex PCR reads with MiXCR, one entry per CDR3 protein. The table records 600,000 to 800,000 distinct CDR3 sequences, 30% of them present only once. This specimen comes from a study of regulatory T cells in long-lasting Graves disease. Study overall: The study counted Graves' disease as persistent given over 5 years of antithyroid drugs and positive TSH receptor antibodies.

CDR1 and CDR2 (germline): LNHDA, SQIVND (reference sequence). The CDR3 is 13 amino acids. V lost 3 bases and J 7 bases, leaving 12 bases between the germline ends. Study findings and constraints: Rather than thyroid tissue, only peripheral blood underwent study. Whereas new patients shared some 990 public clonotypes, persistent patients shared more, at 2,500 to 3,500.

The sequence came from a female donor with Graves disease. The sample in question was peripheral blood mononuclear cells (PBMCs), obtained when the disease was refractory, from a patient treated with antithyroid drugs. This rearrangement joins TRBV19 to TRBJ1-2; D unclear. The chain's CDR3 is CASSISEGSGYTF. CDR3 nucleotide sequence: TGTGCCAGTAGTATTTCCGAGGGATCTGGCTACACCTTC. The complete variable domain, with remaining parts taken from reference TRBV19 and TRBJ1-2, reads DGGITQSPKYLFRKEGQNVTLSCEQNLNHDAMYWYRQDPGQGLRLIYYSQIVNDFQKGDIAEGYSVSREKKESFPLTVTSAQKNPTAFYLCASSISEGSGYTFGSGTRLTVV.